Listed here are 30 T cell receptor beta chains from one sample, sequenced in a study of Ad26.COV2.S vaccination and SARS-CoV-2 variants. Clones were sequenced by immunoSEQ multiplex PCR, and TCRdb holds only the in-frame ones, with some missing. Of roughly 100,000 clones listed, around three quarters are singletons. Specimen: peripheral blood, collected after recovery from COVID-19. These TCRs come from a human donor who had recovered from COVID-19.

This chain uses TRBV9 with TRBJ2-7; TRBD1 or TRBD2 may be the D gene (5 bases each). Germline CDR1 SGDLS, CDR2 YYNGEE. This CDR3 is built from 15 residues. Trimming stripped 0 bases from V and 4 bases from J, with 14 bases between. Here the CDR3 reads CASSVELGAGYEQYF. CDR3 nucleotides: TGTGCCAGCAGCGTAGAACTGGGAGCAGGGTACGAGCAGTACTTC.

The DNA for the CDR3 is TGCAGCGTTGAAAAAGGGATTCTAGCCAAAAACATTCAGTACTTC. This gives the protein CSVEKGILAKNIQYF. V and J are TRBV29-1 and TRBJ2-4; D ambiguous. Germline values: CDR1 SQVTM, CDR2 ANQGSEA. This CDR3 is built from 15 residues. The V end lost 2 bases, the J end lost 0 bases, and 11 bases lay between the germline ends.

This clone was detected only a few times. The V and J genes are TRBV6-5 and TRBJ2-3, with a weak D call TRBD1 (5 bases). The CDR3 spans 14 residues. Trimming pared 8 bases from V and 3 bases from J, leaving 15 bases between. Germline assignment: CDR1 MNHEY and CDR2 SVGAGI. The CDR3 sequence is CASRLGARTDTQYF. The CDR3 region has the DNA TGTGCCAGCCGGCTAGGGGCGCGAACAGATACGCAGTATTTT.

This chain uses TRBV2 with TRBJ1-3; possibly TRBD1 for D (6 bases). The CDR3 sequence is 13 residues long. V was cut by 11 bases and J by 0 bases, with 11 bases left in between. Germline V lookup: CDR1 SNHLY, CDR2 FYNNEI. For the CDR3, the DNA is TGTGCCCTGGGGGCGACCTCTGGAAACACCATATATTTT. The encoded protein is CALGATSGNTIYF.

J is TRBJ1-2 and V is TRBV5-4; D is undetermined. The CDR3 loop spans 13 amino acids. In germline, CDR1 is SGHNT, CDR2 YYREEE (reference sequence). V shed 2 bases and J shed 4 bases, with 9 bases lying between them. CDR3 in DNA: TGTGCCAGCAGCTTAGGGCCACCCTATGGCTACACCTTC. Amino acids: CASSLGPPYGYTF. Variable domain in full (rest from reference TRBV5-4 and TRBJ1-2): ETGVTQSPTHLIKTRGQQVTLRCSSQSGHNTVSWYQQALGQGPQFIFQYYREEENGRGNFPPRFSGLQFPNYSSELNVNALELDDSALYLCASSLGPPYGYTFGSGTRLTVV.

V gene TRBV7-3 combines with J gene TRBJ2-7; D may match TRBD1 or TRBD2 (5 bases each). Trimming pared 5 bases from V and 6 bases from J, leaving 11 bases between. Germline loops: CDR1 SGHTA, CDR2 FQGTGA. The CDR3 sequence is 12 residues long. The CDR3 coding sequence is TGTGCCAGCAGCCCGGGGACGGGCGAGCAGTACTTC. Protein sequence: CASSPGTGEQYF.

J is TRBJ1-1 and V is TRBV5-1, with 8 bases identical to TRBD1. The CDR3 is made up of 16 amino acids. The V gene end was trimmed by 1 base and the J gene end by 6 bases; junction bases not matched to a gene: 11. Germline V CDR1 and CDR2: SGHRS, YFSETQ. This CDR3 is CASSLKGQVLGSEAFF. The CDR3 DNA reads TGCGCCAGCAGCTTGAAGGGACAGGTACTTGGTTCTGAAGCTTTCTTT.

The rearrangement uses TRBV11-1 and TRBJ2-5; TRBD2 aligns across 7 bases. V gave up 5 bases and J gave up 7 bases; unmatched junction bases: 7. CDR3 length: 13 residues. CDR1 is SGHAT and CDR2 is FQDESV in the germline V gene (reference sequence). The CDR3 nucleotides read TGTGCCAGCAGCCAGGGCCCGGGGGGGACCCAGTACTTC. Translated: CASSQGPGGTQYF.

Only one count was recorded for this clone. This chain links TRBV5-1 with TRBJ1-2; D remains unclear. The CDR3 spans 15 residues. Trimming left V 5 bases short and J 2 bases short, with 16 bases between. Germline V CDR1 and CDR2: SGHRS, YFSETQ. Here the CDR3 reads CASRPQTGMNYGYTF. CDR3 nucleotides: TGCGCCAGCAGACCCCAGACTGGTATGAACTATGGCTACACCTTC.

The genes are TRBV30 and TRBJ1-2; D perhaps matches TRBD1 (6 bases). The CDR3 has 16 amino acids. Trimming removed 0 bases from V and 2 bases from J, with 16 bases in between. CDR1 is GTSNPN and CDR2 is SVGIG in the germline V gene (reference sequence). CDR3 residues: CAWSVSGYRANYGYTF. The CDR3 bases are TGTGCCTGGAGTGTATCGGGGTACAGGGCCAACTATGGCTACACCTTC.

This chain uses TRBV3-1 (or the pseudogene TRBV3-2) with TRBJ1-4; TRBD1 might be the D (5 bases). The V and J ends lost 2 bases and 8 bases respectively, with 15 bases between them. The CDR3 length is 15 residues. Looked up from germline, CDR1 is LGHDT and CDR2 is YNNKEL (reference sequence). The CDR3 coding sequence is TGTGCCAGCAGCCAAAGCGTCCTAGGGGCGGAAAAACTGTTTTTT. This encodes CASSQSVLGAEKLFF.

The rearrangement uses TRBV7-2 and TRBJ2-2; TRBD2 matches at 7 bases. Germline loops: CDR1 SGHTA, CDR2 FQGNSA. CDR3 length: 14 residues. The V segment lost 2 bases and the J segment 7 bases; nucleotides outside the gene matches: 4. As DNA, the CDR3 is TGTGCCAGCAGCTTAACTGCTAGCGGCGGGGAGCTGTTTTTT. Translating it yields CASSLTASGGELFF.

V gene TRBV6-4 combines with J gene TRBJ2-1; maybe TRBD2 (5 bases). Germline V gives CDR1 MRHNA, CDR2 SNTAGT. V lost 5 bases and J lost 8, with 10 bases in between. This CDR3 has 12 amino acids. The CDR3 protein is CASSPEGDEQFF. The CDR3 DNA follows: TGTGCCAGCAGTCCCGAGGGTGATGAGCAGTTCTTC.

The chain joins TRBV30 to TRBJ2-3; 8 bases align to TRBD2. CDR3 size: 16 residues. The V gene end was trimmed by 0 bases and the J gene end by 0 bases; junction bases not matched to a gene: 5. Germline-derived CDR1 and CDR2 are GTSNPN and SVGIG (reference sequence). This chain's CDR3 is CAWSVRAGGSTDTQYF. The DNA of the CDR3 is TGTGCCTGGAGTGTACGGGCGGGGGGAAGCACAGATACGCAGTATTTT.

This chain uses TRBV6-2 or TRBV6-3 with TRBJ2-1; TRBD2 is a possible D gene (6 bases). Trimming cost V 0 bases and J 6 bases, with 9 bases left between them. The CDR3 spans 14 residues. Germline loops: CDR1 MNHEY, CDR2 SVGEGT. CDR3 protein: CASSYSRAGNEQFF. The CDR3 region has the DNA TGTGCCAGCAGTTACTCAAGAGCGGGCAATGAGCAGTTCTTC.

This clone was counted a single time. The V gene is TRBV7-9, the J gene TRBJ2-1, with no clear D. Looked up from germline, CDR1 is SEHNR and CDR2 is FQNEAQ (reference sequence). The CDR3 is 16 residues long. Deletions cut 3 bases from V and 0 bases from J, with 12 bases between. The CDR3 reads CASSFDPSSSYNEQFF. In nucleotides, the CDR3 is TGTGCCAGCAGCTTTGACCCCAGCAGCTCCTACAATGAGCAGTTCTTC.

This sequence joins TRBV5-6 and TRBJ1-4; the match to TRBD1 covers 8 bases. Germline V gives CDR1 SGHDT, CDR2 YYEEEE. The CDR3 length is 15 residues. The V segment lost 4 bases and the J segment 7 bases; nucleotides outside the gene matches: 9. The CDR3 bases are TGTGCCAGCAGCACGGGGACAGGATTTTCTGAAAAACTGTTTTTT. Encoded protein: CASSTGTGFSEKLFF.

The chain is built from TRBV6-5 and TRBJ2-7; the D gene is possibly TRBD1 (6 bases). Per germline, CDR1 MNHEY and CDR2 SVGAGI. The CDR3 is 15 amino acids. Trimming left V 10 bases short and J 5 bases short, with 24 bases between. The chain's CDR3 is CATQRAGQQYNEQYF. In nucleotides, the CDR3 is TGTGCCACCCAGAGGGCAGGACAGCAATACAACGAGCAGTACTTC.

The CDR3 nucleotides are TGTGCCAGCAGCGTAAACCCCACCGGGGAGGCCAATTCACCCCTCCACTTT. Its translation is CASSVNPTGEANSPLHF. V and J are TRBV9 and TRBJ1-6; D gene ambiguous. Looked up from germline, CDR1 is SGDLS and CDR2 is YYNGEE. Trimming took off 1 base at V and 7 bases at J, with 18 bases between the two ends. CDR3 length: 17 amino acids.

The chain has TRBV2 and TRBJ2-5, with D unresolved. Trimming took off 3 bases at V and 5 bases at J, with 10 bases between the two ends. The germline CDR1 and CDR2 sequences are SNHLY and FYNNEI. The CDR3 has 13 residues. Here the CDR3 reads CASSDPQVETQYF. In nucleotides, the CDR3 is TGTGCCAGCAGTGACCCGCAGGTCGAGACCCAGTACTTC. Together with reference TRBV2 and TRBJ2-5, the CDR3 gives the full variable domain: EPEVTQTPSHQVTQMGQEVILRCVPISNHLYFYWYRQILGQKVEFLVSFYNNEISEKSEIFDDQFSVERPDGSNFTLKIRSTKLEDSAMYFCASSDPQVETQYFGPGTRLLVL.

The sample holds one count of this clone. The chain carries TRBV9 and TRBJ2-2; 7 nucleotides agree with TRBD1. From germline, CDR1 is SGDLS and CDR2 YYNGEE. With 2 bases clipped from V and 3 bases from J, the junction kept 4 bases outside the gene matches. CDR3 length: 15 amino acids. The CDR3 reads CASSVQGDDTGELFF. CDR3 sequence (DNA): TGTGCCAGCAGCGTCCAGGGGGATGACACCGGGGAGCTGTTTTTT.

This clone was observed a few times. The CDR3 DNA reads TGTGCCAGCAGTTACTCGGGTGACCGAGAGCAGTACTTC. Translated, it gives CASSYSGDREQYF. The chain joins TRBV6-5 to TRBJ2-7; unclear D gene. V dropped 0 bases and J dropped 7 bases, with 10 bases sitting between them. The CDR3 spans 13 residues. Germline assignment: CDR1 MNHEY and CDR2 SVGAGI.

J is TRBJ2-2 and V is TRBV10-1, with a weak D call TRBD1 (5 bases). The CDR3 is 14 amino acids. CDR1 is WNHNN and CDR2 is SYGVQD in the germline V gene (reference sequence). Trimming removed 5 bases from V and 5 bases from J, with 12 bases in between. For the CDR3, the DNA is TGCGCCAGCAGTCCCCTAGGGGCTACCGGGGAGCTGTTTTTT. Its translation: CASSPLGATGELFF.

Here the CDR3 reads CAWTLSERTYNSPLHF. CDR3 DNA sequence: TGTGCCTGGACGCTCTCTGAGCGGACCTATAATTCACCCCTCCACTTT. V gene TRBV30 combines with J gene TRBJ1-6; D not resolved. V was clipped by 4 bases and J by 2 bases, with 15 bases between them. CDR3 length: 16 residues. Germline values: CDR1 GTSNPN, CDR2 SVGIG (reference sequence). Combining the CDR3 with reference TRBV30 and TRBJ1-6 gives the whole variable domain SQTIHQWPATLVQPVGSPLSLECTVEGTSNPNLYWYRQAAGRGLQLLFYSVGIGQISSEVPQNLSASRPQDRQFILSSKKLLLSDSGFYLCAWTLSERTYNSPLHFGNGTRLTVT.

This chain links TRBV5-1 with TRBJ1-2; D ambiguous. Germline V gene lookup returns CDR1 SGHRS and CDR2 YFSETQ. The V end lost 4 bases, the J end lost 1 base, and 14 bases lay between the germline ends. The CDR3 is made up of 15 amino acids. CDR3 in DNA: TGCGCCAGCAGCCCGGGATCCTTGGTTAACTATGGCTACACCTTC. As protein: CASSPGSLVNYGYTF. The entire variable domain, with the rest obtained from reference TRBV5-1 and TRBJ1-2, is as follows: KAGVTQTPRYLIKTRGQQVTLSCSPISGHRSVSWYQQTPGQGLQFLFEYFSETQRNKGNFPGRFSGRQFSNSRSEMNVSTLELGDSALYLCASSPGSLVNYGYTFGSGTRLTVV.

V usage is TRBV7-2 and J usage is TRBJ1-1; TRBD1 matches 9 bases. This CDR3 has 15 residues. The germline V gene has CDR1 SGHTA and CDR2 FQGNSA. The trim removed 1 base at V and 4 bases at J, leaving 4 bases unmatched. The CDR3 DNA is TGTGCCAGCAGCTTAGTGGGACAGGGAGTCACTGAAGCTTTCTTT. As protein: CASSLVGQGVTEAFF.

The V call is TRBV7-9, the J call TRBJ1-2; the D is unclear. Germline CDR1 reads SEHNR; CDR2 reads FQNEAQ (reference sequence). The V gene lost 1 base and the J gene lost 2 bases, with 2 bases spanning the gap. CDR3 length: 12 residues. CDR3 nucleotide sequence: TGTGCCAGCAGCTTAGAGAACTATGGCTACACCTTC. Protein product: CASSLENYGYTF.

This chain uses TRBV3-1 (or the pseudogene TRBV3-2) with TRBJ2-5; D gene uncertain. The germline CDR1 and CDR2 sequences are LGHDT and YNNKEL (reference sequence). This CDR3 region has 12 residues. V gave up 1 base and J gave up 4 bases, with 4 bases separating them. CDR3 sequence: CASSQVGETQYF. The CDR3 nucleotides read TGTGCCAGCAGCCAAGTAGGAGAGACCCAGTACTTC.

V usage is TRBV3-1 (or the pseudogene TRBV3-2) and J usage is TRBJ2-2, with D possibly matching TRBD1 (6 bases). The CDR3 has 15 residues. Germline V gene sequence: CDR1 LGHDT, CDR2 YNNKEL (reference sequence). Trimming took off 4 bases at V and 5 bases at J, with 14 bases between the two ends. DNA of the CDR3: TGTGCCAGCAGCCGAACAGGGAAAATGACCGGGGAGCTGTTTTTT. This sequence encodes CASSRTGKMTGELFF.

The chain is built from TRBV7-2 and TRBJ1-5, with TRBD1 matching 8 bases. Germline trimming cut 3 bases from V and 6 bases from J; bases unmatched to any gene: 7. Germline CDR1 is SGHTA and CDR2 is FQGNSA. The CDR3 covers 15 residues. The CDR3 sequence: CASSFMTGEGQPQHF. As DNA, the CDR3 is TGTGCCAGCAGCTTTATGACAGGGGAGGGTCAGCCCCAGCATTTT. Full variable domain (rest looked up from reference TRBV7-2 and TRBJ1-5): GAGVSQSPSNKVTEKGKDVELRCDPISGHTALYWYRQSLGQGLEFLIYFQGNSAPDKSGLPSDRFSAERTGGSVSTLTIQRTQQEDSAVYLCASSFMTGEGQPQHFGDGTRLSIL.